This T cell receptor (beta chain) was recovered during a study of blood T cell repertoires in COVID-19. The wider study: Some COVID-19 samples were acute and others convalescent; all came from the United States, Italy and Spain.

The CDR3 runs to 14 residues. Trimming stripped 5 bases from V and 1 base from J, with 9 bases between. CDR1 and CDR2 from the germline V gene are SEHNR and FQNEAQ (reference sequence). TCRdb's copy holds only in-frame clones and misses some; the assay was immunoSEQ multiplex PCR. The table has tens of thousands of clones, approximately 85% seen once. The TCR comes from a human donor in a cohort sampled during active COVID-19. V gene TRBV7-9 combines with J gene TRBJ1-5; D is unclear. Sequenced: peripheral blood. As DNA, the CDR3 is TGTGCCAGCAGCCCAGGTCCGAGCAATCAGCCCCAGCATTTT. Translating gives CASSPGPSNQPQHF. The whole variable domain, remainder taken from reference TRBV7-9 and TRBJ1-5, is DTGVSQNPRHKITKRGQNVTFRCDPISEHNRLYWYRQTLGQGPEFLTYFQNEAQLEKSRLLSDRFSAERPKGSFSTLEIQRTEQGDSAMYLCASSPGPSNQPQHFGDGTRLSIL.